Sequencing of this T cell receptor beta chain was carried out in a study of T cells in localized non-small cell lung cancer. The repertoire was sequenced with immunoSEQ multiplex PCR; TCRdb's copy has only in-frame clones and lacks some. Counted here are approximately 88,000 clones, roughly 93% occurring once; the ten biggest clones make up 4.1%. This TCR derives from a woman aged 40 to 75 with stage II squamous cell lung carcinoma. The material was PBMCs, obtained before any cancer treatment.

The CDR3 sequence: CASSGDTHLLSNQPQHF. In DNA form, the CDR3 reads TGTGCCAGCAGTGGGGACACCCACCTTCTTAGCAATCAGCCCCAGCATTTT. V and J are TRBV6-1 and TRBJ1-5, with a weak D call TRBD1 (6 bases). Germline lookup yields CDR1 MNHNS and CDR2 SASEGT. The CDR3 loop spans 17 amino acids. With 4 bases removed from V and 0 bases from J, the gap between germline ends came to 16 bases.